This T cell receptor beta chain appears in the sequencing data of a study of blood T cell repertoires in COVID-19. Per the original methods: Amplification of reference gene primers was used by the study to estimate nucleated cell counts. Sequenced by immunoSEQ multiplex PCR; TCRdb stores in-frame clones only, minus some. That table furnishes V, J and clone size, whereas the DNA furnished D and trimming. This sample yields approximately 94,000 clones, of which 70% to 85% are seen a single time; about 24% belongs to the top ten. This sequence originates from a human donor in a cohort sampled during active COVID-19. Sequencing was done on a sample of peripheral blood.

The CDR3 DNA reads TGCAGCGTGGTTCCTAGCGGGGCCAATGAGCAGTTCTTC. Its translation: CSVVPSGANEQFF. This sequence joins TRBV29-1 and TRBJ2-1; 9 nucleotides align to TRBD2. CDR1 SQVTM and CDR2 ANQGSEA come from the germline V gene. Germline trimming cut 6 bases from V and 6 bases from J; bases unmatched to any gene: 6. The CDR3 has 13 residues.